This T cell receptor (beta chain) appears in the sequencing data of a study of T cells in localized non-small cell lung cancer. General study findings and limits: Adjacent lung held a median approximately 57 of the top 100 tumor clones. Tumor trailed uninvolved adjacent lung in T cell clonality, which peaked there. Tumor samples were not multi-region, leaving intratumor heterogeneity unexcluded. Overall survival was longer when the density of T cells in the blood was higher.

The CDR3 is made up of 12 amino acids. V was clipped by 8 bases and J by 0 bases, with 8 bases between them. Germline V gives CDR1 MNHGY, CDR2 SAAAGT. Repertoires were generated with immunoSEQ multiplex PCR, while TCRdb's copy carries only in-frame clones and drops some. The sample comprises over a thousand clones, 26% of which are singletons, and more than 8% rests with the top ten. To note about this clone: Its antigen is unidentified.

This sequence joins TRBV6-8 and TRBJ2-7; D possibly corresponds to TRBD1 (6 bases). The source was normal lung tissue next to the tumor, collected before any cancer treatment. The TCR sequence derives from a male donor aged 60 or over with stage II lung adenocarcinoma. CDR3 in amino acids: CASLDSSYEQYF. In nucleotides, the CDR3 is TGTGCCAGCTTGGACAGCTCCTACGAGCAGTACTTC.